Following are 11 T cell receptor beta chains from one sample sequenced in a study of cytomegalovirus exposure and HLA in healthy donors. The PCR employed 60 Vbeta primers together with 13 Jbeta primers. Some clones are missing from TCRdb's copy, which holds only in-frame ones; the method was immunoSEQ multiplex PCR. This sample has approximately 120,000 clones, with around 73% found just once. Material: PBMCs. The source of these receptors is a man in his forties in good health and CMV-seronegative.

J is TRBJ1-1 and V is TRBV5-6; 8 nucleotides line up with TRBD1. V gave up 0 bases and J gave up 8 bases; unmatched junction bases: 3. The CDR3 has 13 residues. The germline V gene encodes CDR1 SGHDT and CDR2 YYEEEE. This chain's CDR3 is CASSLGYRGEAFF. The CDR3 DNA is TGTGCCAGCAGCTTGGGTTACAGGGGGGAAGCTTTCTTT.

This clone was detected only a few times. The chain has TRBV15 and TRBJ1-4, with a weak D call TRBD1 (5 bases). Germline CDR1 LNHNV, CDR2 YYDKDF (reference sequence). V lost 6 bases to trimming and J lost 2 bases, with 10 bases between them. This CDR3 is built from 14 residues. The CDR3 reads CATRPGFTNEKLFF. CDR3 nucleotides: TGTGCCACCAGGCCAGGGTTCACTAATGAAAAACTGTTTTTT.

The CDR3 here is CASSPGTSLANVLTF. CDR3 nucleotide sequence: TGTGCCAGTAGTCCCGGGACTTCCTTGGCCAACGTCCTGACTTTC. The chain joins TRBV19 to TRBJ2-6; D perhaps matches TRBD2 (6 bases). The germline V gene has CDR1 LNHDA and CDR2 SQIVND (reference sequence). The CDR3 spans 15 residues. Trimming cost V 5 bases and J 6 bases, with 14 bases left between them.

The chain has TRBV30 and TRBJ1-4; TRBD1 matches at 8 bases. Germline V gene data show CDR1 as GTSNPN and CDR2 as SVGIG (reference sequence). The CDR3 runs to 16 residues. V shed 5 bases and J 7 bases; nucleotides not matched to a gene: 15. The CDR3 bases are TGTGCCTGGGGTCGCTTCGGCCAGGGGGCGGGTGAAAAACTGTTTTTT. The encoded protein is CAWGRFGQGAGEKLFF.

CDR3 loop: CASNRGVGTGELFF. The CDR3 coding sequence is TGTGCCAGCAACAGGGGTGTCGGCACCGGGGAGCTGTTTTTT. The chain combines TRBV6-5 with TRBJ2-2, with TRBD1 identical over 7 bases. V lost 7 bases, J lost 4 bases, and 6 bases stayed unmatched. Germline CDR1 MNHEY, CDR2 SVGAGI. This CDR3 is built from 14 residues.

The chain links TRBV27 to TRBJ1-2; weak D call: TRBD1 (5 bases). Trimming stripped 9 bases from V and 0 bases from J, with 14 bases between. This CDR3 spans 14 amino acids. Germline CDR1 and CDR2: MNHEY and SMNVEV (reference sequence). The CDR3 DNA reads as TGTGCCAGTAGGAAGGCAGGGACTAACTATGGCTACACCTTC. Protein sequence: CASRKAGTNYGYTF.

CDR3 sequence reads: CASSIGQAGASQETQYF. The DNA for the CDR3 is TGTGCCAGTAGTATAGGTCAAGCGGGGGCGAGCCAAGAGACCCAGTACTTC. The V call is TRBV19, the J call TRBJ2-5, with 8 positions matching TRBD2. The CDR3 sequence is 17 residues long. From germline, CDR1 is LNHDA and CDR2 SQIVND (reference sequence). Germline trimming cut 1 base from V and 1 base from J; bases unmatched to any gene: 8.

This clone appeared a few times. The gene calls are TRBV19 and TRBJ1-1; 9 bases fit TRBD1. Trimming cost V 7 bases and J 11 bases; bases outside gene matches: 11. The germline V gene encodes CDR1 LNHDA and CDR2 SQIVND (reference sequence). This CDR3 spans 13 amino acids. CDR3: CASTPRDREGAFF. CDR3 coding DNA: TGTGCCAGTACTCCTCGGGACAGGGAGGGGGCTTTCTTT.

V usage is TRBV25-1 and J usage is TRBJ1-1; TRBD1 matches at 8 bases. The junction had 5 bases not matched to a gene; V was cut back by 5 bases and J by 0 bases. CDR1 is MGHDK, CDR2 SYGVNS, per germline. The CDR3 runs 15 residues. The CDR3 DNA follows: TGTGCCAGCAGTAACTGGACAGGGATGAACACTGAAGCTTTCTTT. Amino acid sequence: CASSNWTGMNTEAFF.

The chain joins TRBV7-9 to TRBJ2-1, with 8 bases lining up with TRBD1. Germline CDR1 SEHNR, CDR2 FQNEAQ (reference sequence). The CDR3 spans 17 residues. V lost 2 bases to trimming and J lost 2 bases; unmatched junction nucleotides: 8. DNA of the CDR3: TGTGCCAGCAGCTTAAGGGACAGGCCTCTTCCCTACAATGAGCAGTTCTTC. The encoded protein is CASSLRDRPLPYNEQFF.

This clone was seen just once. The CDR3 DNA reads TGTGCCACCAGCAGATTAGGAGAGACTTTCTTT. Its protein is CATSRLGETFF. V usage is TRBV15 and J usage is TRBJ1-1; D uncertain. Trimming took 2 bases from V and 12 from J, leaving 10 bases between them. Per the germline V gene, CDR1 is LNHNV and CDR2 is YYDKDF (reference sequence). The CDR3 is made up of 11 amino acids.